A selection of T cell receptor beta chains follows, all from one sample in a study of regulatory dendritic cells for organ transplantation. Method: immunoSEQ multiplex PCR; TCRdb's copy keeps in-frame clones and lacks some. In the table there are 29,000 or so clones, about 80% of which are singletons. The sequenced sample was memory CD4+ T cells from blood. These receptor sequences come from a human donor in good health. Both conserved end residues are part of each CDR3. D genes are given only for firm matches. Clone size is given for some rows only: seen once, a few or many times, or a class if the clone is expanded.

d_call	v_call	j_call	clone_size	cdr3_nt	cdr3_aa
.	TRBV28	TRBJ2-3	.	TGTGCCAGCAGTTCGGGGGGCTCCGCAGATACGCAGTATTTT	CASSSGGSADTQYF
.	TRBV28	TRBJ1-5	.	TGTGCCAGCGGATCGGGGGTGATTCAGCCCCAGCATTTT	CASGSGVIQPQHF
.	TRBV27	TRBJ2-3	.	TGTGCCAGCGCGTTGACCGCGCCTAACACAGATACGCAGTATTTT	CASALTAPNTDTQYF
TRBD1	TRBV6-4	TRBJ2-1	.	TGTGCCAGCAGTGAAGGGACAGGGGGAGTGGGTGAGCAGTTCTTC	CASSEGTGGVGEQFF
.	TRBV6-1	TRBJ2-7	.	TGTGCCAGCAGTCGATACCCCTACGAGCAGTACTTC	CASSRYPYEQYF
TRBD2	TRBV7-9	TRBJ2-3	few	TGTGCCAGCAGCCCACTAGCGGGGAGCACAGATACGCAGTATTTT	CASSPLAGSTDTQYF
.	TRBV7-8	TRBJ2-7	.	TGTGCCAGCAGCTTAATGGCGGGGCGGCCGTTGGAGCAGTACTTC	CASSLMAGRPLEQYF
.	TRBV6-1	TRBJ1-1	.	TGTGCCAGCACCGGGAGATTGAACACTGAAGCTTTCTTT	CASTGRLNTEAFF
TRBD1	TRBV2	TRBJ1-4	.	TGTGCCAGCCAGACAGGGGGGAATGAAAAACTGTTTTTT	CASQTGGNEKLFF
.	TRBV7-9	TRBJ1-2	.	TGTGCCAGCAGCTTAGGGCAGGGCGACCCTTTAGGCTACACCTTC	CASSLGQGDPLGYTF
TRBD2	TRBV27	TRBJ2-6	.	TGTGCCAGCAAGGGCGGGGGGACCTCTGGGGCCAACGTCCTGACTTTC	CASKGGGTSGANVLTF
.	TRBV9	TRBJ2-7	.	TGTGCCAGCAGCGAGGGGGTTGGAACCGAGCAGTACTTC	CASSEGVGTEQYF
TRBD2	TRBV27	TRBJ2-2	.	TGTGCCAGCAGTTTCGGGATAACTAGCGGGAGCCCCGGGGAGCTGTTTTTT	CASSFGITSGSPGELFF
TRBD1	TRBV7-9	TRBJ2-2	.	TGTGCCAGCAGCTTAGATGGGACAGGGAACACCGGGGAGCTGTTTTTT	CASSLDGTGNTGELFF
TRBD1	TRBV4-3	TRBJ1-1	.	TGCGCCAGCAGCCAAGAGGGGTATACAGGGGGAGCTTTCTTT	CASSQEGYTGGAFF
.	TRBV29-1	TRBJ2-7	.	TGCAGCTACGGATACAGCTCCTACGAGCAGTACTTC	CSYGYSSYEQYF
TRBD2	TRBV5-1	TRBJ2-1	few	TGCGCCAGCAGCGTAACGGAGGCTAGCGGGACCTACAATGAGCAGTTCTTC	CASSVTEASGTYNEQFF
.	TRBV10-3	TRBJ2-7	.	TGTGCCATTTCTCTGGACCGCAGCTCCTACGAGCAGTACTTC	CAISLDRSSYEQYF
.	TRBV7-3	TRBJ1-1	.	TGTGCCAGCAGCTTAAATCGGGCCGCTGAAGCTTTCTTT	CASSLNRAAEAFF
TRBD1	TRBV18	TRBJ1-2	.	TGTGCCAGCTCAGAGGACAGGAACTATGGCTACACCTTC	CASSEDRNYGYTF
.	TRBV15	TRBJ1-1	.	TGTGCCACCAGTCGGGGACAACCTAACACTGAAGCTTTCTTT	CATSRGQPNTEAFF
TRBD1	TRBV28	TRBJ2-7	.	TGTGCCAGCAGGATTCGGACAGGGGGCGAGCAGTACTTC	CASRIRTGGEQYF
.	TRBV7-2	TRBJ1-2	.	TGTGCCAGCAGCTTACAGAGGCCAGGCTCAATAGTCACCTATGGCTACACCTTC	CASSLQRPGSIVTYGYTF
TRBD1	TRBV6-1	TRBJ2-7	.	TGTGCCAGCAGGGGGACAGGTTCCTCCTACGAGCAGTACTTC	CASRGTGSSYEQYF
TRBD2	TRBV9	TRBJ2-7	.	TGTGCCAGCAGCCCCACCTCTACTAGCGGGGGTGACGAGCAGTACTTC	CASSPTSTSGGDEQYF
.	TRBV5-1	TRBJ1-1	.	TGCGCCAGCAGCTTGTCCCGGATGAACACTGAAGCTTTCTTT	CASSLSRMNTEAFF
.	TRBV6-5	TRBJ2-7	few	TGTGCCAGCAGTACCGGACGTGGGGTAAGCGAGCAGTACTTC	CASSTGRGVSEQYF
.	TRBV28	TRBJ2-1	.	TGTGCCAGCAGTTTAGATGGGATCGGTGAGCAGTTCTTC	CASSLDGIGEQFF
.	TRBV28	TRBJ1-1	few	TGTGCCAGCAGCCAAAAACTCACAGGTTACACTGAAGCTTTCTTT	CASSQKLTGYTEAFF
TRBD1	TRBV4-2	TRBJ2-3	few	TGTGCCAGCAGCCACACAGGGGCTAGCACAGATACGCAGTATTTT	CASSHTGASTDTQYF
TRBD2	TRBV7-3	TRBJ2-1	.	TGTGCCAGCAGCTTAATAGCGGGGAACTCCTACAATGAGCAGTTCTTC	CASSLIAGNSYNEQFF
.	TRBV30	TRBJ1-3	once	TGTGCCTGGAGAAGGATCTCTGGAAACACCATATATTTT	CAWRRISGNTIYF
.	TRBV30	TRBJ1-5	.	TGTGCCTGGAGTGTTAAGGGAACTGGGCCCCAGCATTTT	CAWSVKGTGPQHF
.	TRBV7-9	TRBJ1-4	few	TGTGCCAGCAGCCCGGGACTCGATAATGAAAAACTGTTTTTT	CASSPGLDNEKLFF
TRBD2	TRBV6-1	TRBJ2-3	.	TGTGCCAGCAGTGAAAAACTAGCGGCATACACAGATACGCAGTATTTT	CASSEKLAAYTDTQYF
.	TRBV4-2	TRBJ2-1	.	TGTGCCAGCAGCCAAGAACCCCTAGGGGCCTACAATGAGCAGTTCTTC	CASSQEPLGAYNEQFF
.	TRBV27	TRBJ2-3	.	TGTGCCAGCAGTTTGCGGAGGTCCCCCACAGATACGCAGTATTTT	CASSLRRSPTDTQYF
.	TRBV30	TRBJ2-1	.	TGTGCCTGGAGTGATACTAGCCCATACAATGAGCAGTTCTTC	CAWSDTSPYNEQFF
TRBD1	TRBV4-1	TRBJ2-2	.	TGCGCCAGCAGCCAAGATTTAACCAGGGGGCTTACCGGGGAGCTGTTTTTT	CASSQDLTRGLTGELFF
.	TRBV28	TRBJ2-7	once	TGTGCCACCTCCCAAAGACCTTCTTACGAGCAGTACTTC	CATSQRPSYEQYF
.	TRBV6-6	TRBJ1-2	.	TGTGCCAGCACTCCCAGGTCGGCAAACTATGGCTACACCTTC	CASTPRSANYGYTF
TRBD1	TRBV5-6	TRBJ2-3	.	TGTGCCAGCAGCTTGTGGGACAGGAGGACAGATACGCAGTATTTT	CASSLWDRRTDTQYF
TRBD2	TRBV11-2	TRBJ2-7	.	TGTGCCAGCAGCGTTATGTCCGGGAGGGTATCCGAGCAGTACTTC	CASSVMSGRVSEQYF
TRBD2	TRBV13	TRBJ2-5	.	TGTGCCAGCAGCCCGGGACTAGCTGTAGAGACCCAGTACTTC	CASSPGLAVETQYF
TRBD2	TRBV5-1	TRBJ2-3	.	TGCGCCAGCAGCTTGGCGGGAGGGCCTGGCGATACGCAGTATTTT	CASSLAGGPGDTQYF
.	TRBV6-5	TRBJ1-6	.	TGTGCCAGCCGTAGGCAGGGGCGTTCGACCCTCCACTTT	CASRRQGRSTLHF
.	TRBV27	TRBJ2-1	.	TGTGCCAGCAGTTTAAGTTGGGCGGGAAGCTCCTACAATGAGCAGTTCTTC	CASSLSWAGSSYNEQFF
.	TRBV6-5	TRBJ2-7	once	TGTGCCAGCAGCAGAGGGGGGTACGAGCAGTACTTC	CASSRGGYEQYF
.	TRBV9	TRBJ2-7	.	TGTGCCAGCAGCGTAGCCCCTATGGGGGGTTCTATTTCCTACGAGCAGTACTTC	CASSVAPMGGSISYEQYF
.	TRBV11-2	TRBJ2-3	few	TGTGCCAGCAGCTTGAACCCAGATACGCAGTATTTT	CASSLNPDTQYF
.	TRBV10-3	TRBJ1-4	.	TGTGCCATCAGAGAATCACTGAATGAAAAACTGTTTTTT	CAIRESLNEKLFF
TRBD1	TRBV9	TRBJ2-2	.	TGTGCCAGCAGCCCACCCCAGGGGGCGAACACCGGGGAGCTGTTTTTT	CASSPPQGANTGELFF
TRBD1	TRBV5-1	TRBJ2-1	.	TGCGCCAGCAGCATGGGACAGCCTTACAATGAGCAGTTCTTC	CASSMGQPYNEQFF
.	TRBV4-3	TRBJ2-1	.	TGCGCCAGCAGCCAAGATCCCGGGTTGTCCTACAATGAGCAGTTCTTC	CASSQDPGLSYNEQFF
.	TRBV27	TRBJ1-6	.	TGTGCCAGCAGGTTGGAGCGTGCGGGACCCCTCCACTTT	CASRLERAGPLHF
TRBD2	TRBV4-1	TRBJ2-3	.	TGCGCCAGCAGCCAAGATAGGACTAGCGGGGTACTAACAGATACGCAGTATTTT	CASSQDRTSGVLTDTQYF
.	TRBV4-2	TRBJ1-3	.	TGTGCCAGCAGCCCCGGGCCCGATTCTGGAAACACCATATATTTT	CASSPGPDSGNTIYF
TRBD2	TRBV10-3	TRBJ2-1	.	TGTGCCATCAGTTCTGGACTAGCTTTAAGAACAAGTGAGCAGTTCTTC	CAISSGLALRTSEQFF